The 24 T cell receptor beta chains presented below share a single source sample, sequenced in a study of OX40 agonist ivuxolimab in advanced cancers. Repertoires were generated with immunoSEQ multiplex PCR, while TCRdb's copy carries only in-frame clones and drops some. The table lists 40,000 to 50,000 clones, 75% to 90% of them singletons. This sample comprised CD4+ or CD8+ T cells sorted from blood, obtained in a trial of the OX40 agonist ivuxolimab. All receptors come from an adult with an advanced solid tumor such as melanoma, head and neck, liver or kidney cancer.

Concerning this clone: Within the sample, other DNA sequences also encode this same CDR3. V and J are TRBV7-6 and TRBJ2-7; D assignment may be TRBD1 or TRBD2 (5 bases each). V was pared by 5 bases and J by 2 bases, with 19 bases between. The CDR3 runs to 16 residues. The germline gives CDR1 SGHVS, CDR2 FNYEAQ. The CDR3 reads CASSTGLGKEAYEQYF. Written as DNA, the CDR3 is TGTGCCAGCAGCACGGGGCTAGGGAAGGAGGCCTACGAGCAGTACTTC.

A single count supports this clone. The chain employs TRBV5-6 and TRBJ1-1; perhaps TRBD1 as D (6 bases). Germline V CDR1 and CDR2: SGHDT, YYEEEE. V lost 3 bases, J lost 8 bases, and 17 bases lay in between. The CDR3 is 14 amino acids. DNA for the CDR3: TGTGCCAGCAGCTGGGCAACAGGGTCGTCAGAAGCTTTCTTT. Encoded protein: CASSWATGSSEAFF.

CDR3 bases: TGTGCCAGTAGTATAGGCGGGCTCACGGGGGAGACCCAGTACTTC. This translates into CASSIGGLTGETQYF. The chain recombines TRBV19 with TRBJ2-5; possible D gene TRBD2, 5 bases. The CDR3 has 15 amino acids. Germline V gives CDR1 LNHDA, CDR2 SQIVND (reference sequence). V dropped 1 base and J dropped 5 bases, with 14 bases sitting between them.

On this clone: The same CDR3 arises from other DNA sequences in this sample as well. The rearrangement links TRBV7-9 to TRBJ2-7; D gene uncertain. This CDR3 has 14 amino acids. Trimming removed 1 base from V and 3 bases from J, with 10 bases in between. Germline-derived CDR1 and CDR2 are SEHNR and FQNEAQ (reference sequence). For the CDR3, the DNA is TGTGCCAGCAGCTTAGAGCACCTCCTCTACGAGCAGTACTTC. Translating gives CASSLEHLLYEQYF.

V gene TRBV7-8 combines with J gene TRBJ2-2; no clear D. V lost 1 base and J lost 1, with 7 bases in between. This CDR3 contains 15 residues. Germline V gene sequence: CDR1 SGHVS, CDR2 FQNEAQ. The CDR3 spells CASSLETWNTGELFF. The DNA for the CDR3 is TGTGCCAGCAGCTTAGAAACTTGGAACACCGGGGAGCTGTTTTTT.

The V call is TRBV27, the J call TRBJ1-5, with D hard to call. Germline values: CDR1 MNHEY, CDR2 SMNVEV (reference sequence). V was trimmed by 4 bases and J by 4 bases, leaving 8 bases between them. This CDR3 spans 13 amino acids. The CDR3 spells CASSYSINQPQHF. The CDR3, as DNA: TGTGCCAGCAGTTACAGCATTAATCAGCCCCAGCATTTT.

The CDR3 reads CASSLGWTGRNEQFF. As DNA, the CDR3 is TGTGCCAGCAGCTTAGGGTGGACCGGTCGGAATGAGCAGTTCTTC. The chain recombines TRBV7-2 with TRBJ2-1, with D hard to call. From germline, CDR1 is SGHTA and CDR2 FQGNSA. The CDR3 runs 15 residues. The V end lost 1 base, the J end lost 7 bases, and 14 bases lay between the germline ends.

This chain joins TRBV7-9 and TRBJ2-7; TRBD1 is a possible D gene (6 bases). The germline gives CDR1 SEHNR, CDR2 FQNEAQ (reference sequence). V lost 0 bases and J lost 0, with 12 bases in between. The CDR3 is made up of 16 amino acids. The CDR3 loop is CASSLAPADSSYEQYF. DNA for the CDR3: TGTGCCAGCAGCTTAGCTCCGGCGGACAGCTCCTACGAGCAGTACTTC.

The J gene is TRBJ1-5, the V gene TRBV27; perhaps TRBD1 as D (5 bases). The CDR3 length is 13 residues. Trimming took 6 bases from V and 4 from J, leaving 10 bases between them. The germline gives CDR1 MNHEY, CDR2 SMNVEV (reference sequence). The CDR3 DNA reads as TGTGCCAGCAGCAGTGACAGAAATCAGCCCCAGCATTTT. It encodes CASSSDRNQPQHF.

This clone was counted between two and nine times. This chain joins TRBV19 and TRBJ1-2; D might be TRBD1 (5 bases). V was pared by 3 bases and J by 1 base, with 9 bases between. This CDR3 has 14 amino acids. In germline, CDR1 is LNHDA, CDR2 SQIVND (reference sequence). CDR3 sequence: CASSMGQGNYGYTF. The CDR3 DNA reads TGTGCCAGTAGTATGGGTCAGGGTAACTATGGCTACACCTTC. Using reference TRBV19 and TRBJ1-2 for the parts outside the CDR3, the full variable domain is DGGITQSPKYLFRKEGQNVTLSCEQNLNHDAMYWYRQDPGQGLRLIYYSQIVNDFQKGDIAEGYSVSREKKESFPLTVTSAQKNPTAFYLCASSMGQGNYGYTFGSGTRLTVV.

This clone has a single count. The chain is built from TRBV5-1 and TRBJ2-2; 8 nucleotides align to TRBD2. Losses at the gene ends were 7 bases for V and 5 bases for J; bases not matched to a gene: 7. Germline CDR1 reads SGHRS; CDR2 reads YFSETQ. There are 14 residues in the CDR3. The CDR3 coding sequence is TGCGCCAGCGGGGGGACTAGGGGAACCGGGGAGCTGTTTTTT. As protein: CASGGTRGTGELFF. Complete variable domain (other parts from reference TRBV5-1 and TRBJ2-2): KAGVTQTPRYLIKTRGQQVTLSCSPISGHRSVSWYQQTPGQGLQFLFEYFSETQRNKGNFPGRFSGRQFSNSRSEMNVSTLELGDSALYLCASGGTRGTGELFFGEGSRLTVL.

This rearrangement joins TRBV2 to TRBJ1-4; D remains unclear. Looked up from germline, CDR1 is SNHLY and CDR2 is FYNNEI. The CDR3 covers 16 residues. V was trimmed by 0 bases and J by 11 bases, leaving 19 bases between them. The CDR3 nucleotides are TGTGCCAGCAGTGAAGCGCCGGCTATGCAGGCTGAGAAACTGTTTTTT. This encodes CASSEAPAMQAEKLFF.

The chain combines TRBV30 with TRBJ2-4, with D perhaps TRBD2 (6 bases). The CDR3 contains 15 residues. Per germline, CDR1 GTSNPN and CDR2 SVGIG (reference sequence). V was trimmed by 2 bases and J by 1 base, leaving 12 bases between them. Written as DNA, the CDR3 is TGTGCCTGGAGTTTTGGAGGGGTCGCCAAAAACATTCAGTACTTC. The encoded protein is CAWSFGGVAKNIQYF.

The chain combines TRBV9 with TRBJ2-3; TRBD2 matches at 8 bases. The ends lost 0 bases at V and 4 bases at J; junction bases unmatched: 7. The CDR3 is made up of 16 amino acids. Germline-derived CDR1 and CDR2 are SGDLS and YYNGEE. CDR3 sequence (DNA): TGTGCCAGCAGCGTAGTTGGTAGCGGGGTCTCAGATACGCAGTATTTT. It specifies CASSVVGSGVSDTQYF.

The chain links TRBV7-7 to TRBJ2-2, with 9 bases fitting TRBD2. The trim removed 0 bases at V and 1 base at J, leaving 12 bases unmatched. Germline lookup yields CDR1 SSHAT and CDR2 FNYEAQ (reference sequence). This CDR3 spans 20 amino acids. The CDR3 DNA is TGTGCCAGCAGCTTAGCGGATGATAGCGGGAGACCCTTGAACACCGGGGAGCTGTTTTTT. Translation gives CASSLADDSGRPLNTGELFF.

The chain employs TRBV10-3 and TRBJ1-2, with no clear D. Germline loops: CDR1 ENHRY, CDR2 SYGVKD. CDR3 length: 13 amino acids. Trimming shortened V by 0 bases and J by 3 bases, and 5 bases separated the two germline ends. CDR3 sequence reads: CAISESRDYGYTF. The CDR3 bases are TGTGCCATCAGTGAGTCGAGAGACTATGGCTACACCTTC.

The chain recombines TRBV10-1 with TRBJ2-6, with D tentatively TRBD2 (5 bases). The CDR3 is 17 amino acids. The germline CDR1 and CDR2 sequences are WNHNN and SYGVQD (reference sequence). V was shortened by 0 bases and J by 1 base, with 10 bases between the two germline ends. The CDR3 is CASSESKSGSGANVLTF. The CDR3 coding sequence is TGCGCCAGCAGTGAGTCGAAGTCGGGATCTGGGGCCAACGTCCTGACTTTC.

The CDR3 spells CASSSLAGGVSVYNEQFF. The DNA for the CDR3 is TGTGCCAGCTCATCCCTAGCGGGAGGTGTTTCGGTGTACAATGAGCAGTTCTTC. V and J are TRBV18 and TRBJ2-1; 11 bases are a match to TRBD2. The V segment lost 5 bases and the J segment 4 bases; nucleotides outside the gene matches: 13. The germline V gene has CDR1 KGHSH and CDR2 LQKENI. The CDR3 is 18 amino acids. The whole variable domain, remainder taken from reference TRBV18 and TRBJ2-1, is NAGVMQNPRHLVRRRGQEARLRCSPMKGHSHVYWYRQLPEEGLKFMVYLQKENIIDESGMPKERFSAEFPKEGPSILRIQQVVRGDSAAYFCASSSLAGGVSVYNEQFFGPGTRLTVL.

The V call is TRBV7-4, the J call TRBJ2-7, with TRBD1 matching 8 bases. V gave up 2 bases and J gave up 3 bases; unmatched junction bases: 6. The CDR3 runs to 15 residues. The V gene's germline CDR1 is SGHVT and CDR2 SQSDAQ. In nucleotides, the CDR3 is TGTGCCAGCAGCTTATCGCAGGGGGCGGTCTACGAGCAGTACTTC. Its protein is CASSLSQGAVYEQYF.

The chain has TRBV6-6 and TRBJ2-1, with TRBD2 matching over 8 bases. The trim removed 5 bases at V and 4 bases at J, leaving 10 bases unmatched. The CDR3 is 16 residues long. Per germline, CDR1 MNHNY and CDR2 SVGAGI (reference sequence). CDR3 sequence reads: CASSLSSGGRYNEQFF. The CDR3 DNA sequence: TGTGCCAGCAGTCTATCCAGCGGGGGCCGATACAATGAGCAGTTCTTC.

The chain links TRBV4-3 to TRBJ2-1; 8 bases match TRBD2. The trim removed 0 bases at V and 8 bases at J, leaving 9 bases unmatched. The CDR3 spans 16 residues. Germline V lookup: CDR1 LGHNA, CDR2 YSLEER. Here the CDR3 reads CASSQDMGTSWDEQFF. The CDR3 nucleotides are TGCGCCAGCAGCCAAGATATGGGGACTAGTTGGGATGAGCAGTTCTTC.

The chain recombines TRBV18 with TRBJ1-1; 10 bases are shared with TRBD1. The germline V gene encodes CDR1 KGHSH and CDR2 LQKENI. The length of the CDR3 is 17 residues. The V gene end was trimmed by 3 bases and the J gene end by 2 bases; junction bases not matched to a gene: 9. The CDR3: CASSPMKTGGLNTEAFF. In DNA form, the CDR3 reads TGTGCCAGCTCACCCATGAAGACAGGGGGCCTTAACACTGAAGCTTTCTTT.

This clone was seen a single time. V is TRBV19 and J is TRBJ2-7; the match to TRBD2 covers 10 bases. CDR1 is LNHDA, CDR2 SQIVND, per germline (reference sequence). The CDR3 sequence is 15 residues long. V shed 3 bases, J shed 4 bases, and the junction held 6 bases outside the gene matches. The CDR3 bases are TGTGCCAGTAGTATCGGACTAGCGGCATCTTACGAGCAGTACTTC. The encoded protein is CASSIGLAASYEQYF.

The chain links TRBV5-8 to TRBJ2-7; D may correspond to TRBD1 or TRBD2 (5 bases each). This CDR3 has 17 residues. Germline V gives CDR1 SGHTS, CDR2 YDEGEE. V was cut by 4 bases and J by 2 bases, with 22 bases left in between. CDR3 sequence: CASSPGRGLGVPYEQYF. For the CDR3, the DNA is TGTGCCAGCAGCCCCGGACGCGGGTTAGGGGTTCCCTACGAGCAGTACTTC.